The rows below give T cell receptor beta chains drawn from one sample of a study of T-cell memory formation after mild COVID-19. TCRdb reprocessed the 5' RACE reads via MiXCR and lists one record per CDR3 protein. The table shows 200,000 to 250,000 distinct CDR3 sequences, with approximately 9% occurring only once. Sequenced sample: PBMCs or a T cell subset sorted from them (not recorded which). All receptors derive from a man younger than 35 who had mild COVID-19 (a few samples of this study predate the infection). Cell type and time point are not known. Both conserved end residues are part of each CDR3. The order of the fields is J gene, V gene, CDR3 protein.

>TRBJ1-1|TRBV10-3
CAIGSKGGDTEAFF
>TRBJ1-2|TRBV5-1
CASSFTGTVSSSYGYTF
>TRBJ2-2|TRBV7-3
CASSLGQANTGELFF
>TRBJ2-7|TRBV11-2
CASSPLGAKDYEQYF
>TRBJ2-5|TRBV7-7
CASSLGAGWETQYF
>TRBJ1-2|TRBV6-5
CASTGPRKGIFGYTF
>TRBJ1-4|TRBV5-5
CASSFPWGYEKLFF
>TRBJ1-1|TRBV5-1
CASSHTGTGTTEAFF
>TRBJ2-4|TRBV11-1
CASSGLSKNIQYF
>TRBJ2-1|TRBV12-3/TRBV12-4
CAIETGPYNEQFF
>TRBJ1-6|TRBV7-8
CASSLVWSGPNSPLHF
>TRBJ2-7|TRBV5-4
CASSLDYPLEQYF
>TRBJ2-3|TRBV12-3/TRBV12-4
CASSFIGGGDTQYF
>TRBJ1-2|TRBV2
CASSVGFAANYGYTF
>TRBJ2-1|TRBV20-1
CSAVLAGGHNEQFF
>TRBJ2-3|TRBV7-6
CASGLDAADTQYF
>TRBJ1-3|TRBV7-9
CASSSSSAGDMNTIYF
>TRBJ1-1|TRBV9
CASSVEPGAQSAFF